This T cell receptor (beta chain) was identified in a study of cytomegalovirus exposure and HLA in healthy donors. Study-level background: Genotyping of nearly 400 donors showed that approximately 83% belonged to the Caucasian-associated ancestry cluster. General observations from the study: A later analysis linked a missense DCLRE1C variant to TCR beta V- and J-gene trimming. The study reported that TCR beta sequences accurately predicted HLA-A and HLA-B alleles in most subjects. Association of about 17,000 TCR beta sequences with HLA alleles was found at 0.05 false discovery rate in a later analysis.

Per germline, CDR1 SGHAT and CDR2 FQNNGV. After removal of 5 bases from V and 6 bases from J, the junction contained 15 bases not matched to a gene. The CDR3 length is 17 residues. Researchers ran the PCR with 60 Vbeta and 13 Jbeta primers. Sequenced by immunoSEQ multiplex PCR; TCRdb stores in-frame clones only, minus some. The sample yields roughly 200,000 clones, roughly 79% seen once. On this clone: Its cognate antigen is unknown. Other DNA sequences within the sample encode an identical CDR3.

This rearrangement joins TRBV11-2 to TRBJ2-1; 8 bases align to TRBD1. The sequencing sample was made of PBMCs. The clonotype comes from a man younger than 40 in good health and CMV-seronegative. The CDR3 DNA is TGTGCCAGCAGCCACCCCGTGGACAGGGTAAGCGTCAATGAGCAGTTCTTC. Translating gives CASSHPVDRVSVNEQFF.